This entry describes one TCR beta chain. As yet, its antigen is unknown. Germline CDR1 KGHSH, CDR2 LQKENI. CDR3 length equals 13 residues. Trimming cost V 6 bases and J 6 bases, with 12 bases left between them. Expressed TCRB transcripts were sequenced because the entire RNA isolate underwent reverse transcription. The repertoire was sequenced with immunoSEQ multiplex PCR; TCRdb's copy has only in-frame clones and lacks some. The profile shows roughly 50,000 clones, roughly half of them singletons. The data stem from a study of beta chain features in type 1 diabetes. Study results and caveats: Shorter TCRB CDR3s, moderately but significantly so, were found in Type 1 diabetes patients in all four CD4+ subsets.

The material sequenced was Tregs from blood. The chain couples TRBV18 to TRBJ2-1, with D maybe TRBD1 (5 bases). This TCR was sampled from a woman in her thirties or forties with type 1 diabetes. CDR3 loop: CASSFDTGNEQFF. Written as DNA, the CDR3 is TGTGCCAGCTCCTTCGACACAGGCAATGAGCAGTTCTTC.